This TCR beta chain was identified in a study of blood T cell repertoires in COVID-19. Study details: Italy, Spain and the United States were the sources of the convalescent and acute COVID-19 samples. PBMCs, B-cell-depleted T cells, or T cells provided the cDNA or gDNA that made up the material.

Study processing details: Reference gene primer amplification yielded estimated nucleated cell counts. Profiled with immunoSEQ multiplex PCR; TCRdb holds only in-frame clones, not every one. From that table come the V and J calls and clone size; the DNA was used to work out D and trimming. The sample contains 200,000 to 250,000 clones, about nine tenths of which appear only once. The CDR3 length is 12 residues. V lost 2 bases and J 12 bases, leaving 8 bases between the germline ends. Germline assignment: CDR1 SGHVS and CDR2 FQNEAQ. The rearrangement joins TRBV7-8 to TRBJ1-6; D is unresolved. The source of this sequence is a man older than 75 with acute or convalescent COVID-19. Specimen: peripheral blood. CDR3 DNA sequence: TGTGCCAGCAGCTTACGCGGCGGACCCCTCCACTTT. It is translated as CASSLRGGPLHF.